The present T cell receptor beta chain was sequenced within a study of CD8 T cell repertoires and HIV-1 epitope variants (dated by TCRdb to between 2020 and 2021). Looking at the study overall: In separate culture wells, T cells were stimulated with each of twenty-five peptides that represented autologous and known Gag and Nef epitope variants. A CMV, EBV and flu peptide pool, the Ebola AY9 epitope as negative control, and a no-peptide well were included as control conditions. Tested epitopes included three Gag epitope families and Nef HW9 and YT9. T cells were enriched with the EasySep Human T Cell Enrichment Kit and co-cultured with equal numbers of autologous T cell-negative cells as antigen-presenting cells. Cultures were maintained for 9 to 11 days in IMDM with gentamicin, and half-media changes adding IL-2, IL-7 and IL-15 were performed on days 3 and 7. An aliquot of 1M T cells was saved as an uncultured baseline condition, separate from the approximately 75 T cell cultures. A total of more than 80 T cell cultures were run, with each culture condition done in triplicate except for one peptide, which was done in duplicate.

The immunoSEQ platform was used to sequence TCR beta CDR3 regions at survey depth. The QIAamp DNA micro kit was used to extract genomic DNA from every cultured and uncultured CD8+ T cell population. As for how the authors treated the data: Samples with under 5,000 productive reads were excluded, and this exclusion removed about 6% of the roughly 75 HIV peptide-stimulated cultures. Sequences were trimmed to CDR3 by a MANAFEST web app, and nonproductive sequences, CDR3s under 5 amino acids, and sequences not starting with C or ending with F/W were removed. Clonotypes were classified as antigen-specific only if expansion was observed in at least 2 of 3 replicates versus the no-peptide control at FDR 0.01, only within one epitope family. In addition, a specific clonotype needed a frequency at least fivefold higher than in wells stimulated with peptides from other epitope families. Here the immuneACCESS table is served through TCRdb, limited to in-frame sequences with V and J called. Missing clones are a known gap in these copies; in checked studies unresolved V genes cover under half, and the rest lacks a known reason. V, J and clone size are those of that table, while D and trimming were read from the DNA. The table for this sample lists thousands of clones; around 73% of them were counted only once. In total, the top ten clones hold around two fifths of the sample.

Note on this clone: The clone's antigen remains unknown. The record has no base qualities; no much larger clone is one base away.

The EasySep Human CD8+ T Cell Enrichment Kit was used on day 10 to isolate CD8+ T cells from every culture. General study outcomes and caveats: The assay could identify only TCR beta chains and pointed to proliferation in response to antigen, not to T cell function or cytokine profile. A few clonotypes recognized the Nef KF9 family and one the HW9 family, with no responses to the TAALDMSHF plasma variant. Of the nine antigen-specific TCR beta clonotypes identified, roughly six appeared cross-reactive for autologous or known escape epitope variants.

The CDR3 covers 12 residues, taking in both the cysteine and the phenylalanine. The read is trimmed to its CDR3 DNA, 36 bases read in frame from base 1. The junction carries 6 bases between V and J, which are trimmed by 2 bases and 4 bases respectively. From a lookup of the germline V gene, CDR1 and CDR2 are MNHNS and SASEGT. Sequences were obtained from cultured CD8+ T cells derived from PBMCs. The rearrangement combines TRBV6-1 with TRBJ2-7; the D gene identity is not certain. The TCR comes from a male donor with HIV. The DNA reads TGTGCCAGCAGTGAATCCTCATACGAGCAGTACTTC. Its protein reads: CASSESSYEQYF.